At least ten counts were recorded for the clone carrying this TCR beta chain. Its matching antigen is unknown. These data come from a study of response to subunit inactivated influenza vaccine. Study-wide findings and caveats: Each seasonal influenza vaccination recruits few new T cells, the authors suggested.

TCRdb re-analysed the RT-PCR reads in MiXCR, keeping a single row per CDR3 protein. The sample lists approximately 730,000 distinct CDR3 sequences, approximately 14% seen once, with 6.5% to 8.5% in the top ten. The V end was cut by 6 bases, the J end by 0 bases, with 14 bases between. Germline V gene lookup returns CDR1 SNHLY and CDR2 FYNNEI. This CDR3 comprises 15 residues. The clonotype was recovered from a man in his fifties who received an inactivated influenza vaccine. The gene calls are TRBV2 and TRBJ1-2; D might be TRBD1 (6 bases). Sequenced material: PBMCs from blood, taken roughly 15 days before vaccination. This CDR3 reads CASSKGGTANYGYTF. CDR3 coding DNA: TGTGCCAGCAGCAAGGGGGGAACCGCTAACTATGGCTACACCTTC.